This is a list of T cell receptor beta chains from one sample in a study of cytomegalovirus exposure and HLA in healthy donors. TCRdb's table, derived via immunoSEQ multiplex PCR, lists solely in-frame clones and lacks some. The sample lists about 140,000 clones; 60% to 85% were seen once. Material for sequencing was PBMCs. The receptors were gathered from a man aged 40-50 years in good health and CMV-seropositive. Each CDR3 is given with its conserved first and last residue. A D gene is named only where the DNA matches it firmly. Expanded clones get a size class; other rows say once, few or many, or leave the size out.

d_gene: TRBD1
j_gene: TRBJ2-3
v_gene: TRBV4-2
abundance: -
CDR3aa: CASSQDLPGQGRDTQYF
CDR3nt: TGTGCCAGCAGCCAAGATCTTCCGGGACAGGGGCGAGATACGCAGTATTTT

d_gene: -
j_gene: TRBJ2-6
v_gene: TRBV4-3
abundance: -
CDR3aa: CASSPSTLSNSGANVLTF
CDR3nt: TGCGCCAGCAGCCCAAGCACTTTAAGTAACTCTGGGGCCAACGTCCTGACTTTC

d_gene: TRBD2
j_gene: TRBJ2-7
v_gene: TRBV5-6
abundance: -
CDR3aa: CASSLGIAGGPYEQYF
CDR3nt: TGTGCCAGCAGCTTGGGGATAGCGGGGGGCCCTTACGAGCAGTACTTC

d_gene: -
j_gene: TRBJ1-6
v_gene: TRBV7-2
abundance: -
CDR3aa: CASSLARPLGSSPLHF
CDR3nt: TGTGCCAGCAGCTTAGCCAGACCCCTGGGGAGTTCACCCCTCCACTTT

d_gene: -
j_gene: TRBJ1-3
v_gene: TRBV4-2
abundance: -
CDR3aa: CASSHDRGSGNTIYF
CDR3nt: TGTGCCAGCAGCCACGACCGAGGGTCTGGAAACACCATATATTTT

d_gene: TRBD2
j_gene: TRBJ2-1
v_gene: TRBV30
abundance: once
CDR3aa: CAWGLGINEQFF
CDR3nt: TGTGCCTGGGGACTAGGAATCAATGAGCAGTTCTTC

d_gene: TRBD2
j_gene: TRBJ2-7
v_gene: TRBV11-2
abundance: -
CDR3aa: CASSPSLAGYYEQYF
CDR3nt: TGTGCCAGCAGCCCTTCACTAGCGGGCTACTACGAGCAGTACTTC

d_gene: -
j_gene: TRBJ2-7
v_gene: TRBV5-1
abundance: -
CDR3aa: CASSFDSSYEQYF
CDR3nt: TGCGCCAGCAGCTTTGATAGCTCCTACGAGCAGTACTTC

d_gene: TRBD2
j_gene: TRBJ2-3
v_gene: TRBV4-1
abundance: -
CDR3aa: CASSQDTGGSTDTQYF
CDR3nt: TGCGCCAGCAGCCAAGACACGGGAGGAAGCACAGATACGCAGTATTTT

d_gene: TRBD2
j_gene: TRBJ2-3
v_gene: TRBV29-1
abundance: once
CDR3aa: CSAMRWDSLSGTTDTQYF
CDR3nt: TGCAGCGCCATGAGGTGGGACTCTCTGAGCGGGACCACAGATACGCAGTATTTT

d_gene: -
j_gene: TRBJ1-2
v_gene: TRBV14
abundance: -
CDR3aa: CASSRWGGGGYTF
CDR3nt: TGTGCCAGCAGTCGTTGGGGGGGCGGTGGCTACACCTTC

d_gene: -
j_gene: TRBJ2-7
v_gene: TRBV28
abundance: -
CDR3aa: CASSRDTYEQYF
CDR3nt: TGTGCCAGCAGCCGGGACACCTACGAGCAGTACTTC

d_gene: -
j_gene: TRBJ1-5
v_gene: TRBV4-3
abundance: -
CDR3aa: CASSTDRNNQPQHF
CDR3nt: TGCGCCAGCAGCACTGACAGGAATAATCAGCCCCAGCATTTT

d_gene: TRBD2
j_gene: TRBJ2-7
v_gene: TRBV19
abundance: -
CDR3aa: CASSISRGSNEQYF
CDR3nt: TGTGCCAGTAGTATTTCGCGCGGGAGTAACGAGCAGTACTTC

d_gene: -
j_gene: TRBJ1-1
v_gene: TRBV18
abundance: -
CDR3aa: CASSPRIRTAADLNTEAFF
CDR3nt: TGTGCCAGCTCACCAAGGATCAGGACAGCTGCCGACCTAAACACTGAAGCTTTCTTT

d_gene: TRBD2
j_gene: TRBJ2-3
v_gene: TRBV19
abundance: -
CDR3aa: CASSAGTSGDTQYF
CDR3nt: TGTGCCAGTAGCGCCGGGACTAGTGGAGATACGCAGTATTTT

d_gene: -
j_gene: TRBJ1-2
v_gene: TRBV6-1
abundance: few
CDR3aa: CASRERASANYGYTF
CDR3nt: TGTGCCAGCAGGGAGCGTGCATCAGCGAACTATGGCTACACCTTC

d_gene: -
j_gene: TRBJ1-5
v_gene: TRBV6-1
abundance: once
CDR3aa: CASIKYMRRDQPQHF
CDR3nt: TGTGCCAGCATCAAGTATATGAGGCGGGATCAGCCCCAGCATTTT

d_gene: -
j_gene: TRBJ2-7
v_gene: TRBV5-6
abundance: -
CDR3aa: CASSPMLQGYEQYF
CDR3nt: TGTGCCAGCAGCCCCATGCTCCAGGGCTACGAGCAGTACTTC

d_gene: TRBD2
j_gene: TRBJ2-1
v_gene: TRBV5-4
abundance: -
CDR3aa: CASSGEGLTYNEQFF
CDR3nt: TGTGCCAGCAGCGGGGAGGGGCTCACCTACAATGAGCAGTTCTTC

d_gene: TRBD2
j_gene: TRBJ2-5
v_gene: TRBV2
abundance: -
CDR3aa: CASSPERASGGETQYF
CDR3nt: TGTGCCAGCAGTCCCGAACGGGCTAGCGGTGGCGAGACCCAGTACTTC

d_gene: -
j_gene: TRBJ1-2
v_gene: TRBV19
abundance: -
CDR3aa: CASSPRTAPTGHGYTF
CDR3nt: TGTGCCAGTAGTCCGCGGACAGCTCCCACGGGACATGGCTACACCTTC

d_gene: -
j_gene: TRBJ2-7
v_gene: TRBV21-1
abundance: -
CDR3aa: CASSKGRGPGLPYEQYF
CDR3nt: TGTGCCAGCAGCAAAGGTCGGGGTCCGGGACTACCTTACGAGCAGTACTTC

d_gene: -
j_gene: TRBJ2-7
v_gene: TRBV5-1
abundance: few
CDR3aa: CASSLLVAYEQYF
CDR3nt: TGCGCCAGCAGCTTGCTTGTAGCCTACGAGCAGTACTTC

d_gene: TRBD1
j_gene: TRBJ2-1
v_gene: TRBV2
abundance: once
CDR3aa: CASSATGQVTNEQFF
CDR3nt: TGTGCCAGCAGTGCTACAGGACAGGTTACAAATGAGCAGTTCTTC

d_gene: -
j_gene: TRBJ2-5
v_gene: TRBV7-2
abundance: -
CDR3aa: CASSFGVQETQYF
CDR3nt: TGTGCCAGCAGCTTCGGGGTACAAGAGACCCAGTACTTC

d_gene: TRBD1
j_gene: TRBJ2-7
v_gene: TRBV29-1
abundance: -
CDR3aa: CSVETLGQGYEQYF
CDR3nt: TGCAGCGTTGAAACTTTGGGACAGGGCTACGAGCAGTACTTC

d_gene: -
j_gene: TRBJ2-5
v_gene: TRBV7-7
abundance: once
CDR3aa: CASSLAGGRETQYF
CDR3nt: TGTGCTAGCAGCTTAGCCGGGGGGCGGGAGACCCAGTACTTC

d_gene: -
j_gene: TRBJ1-1
v_gene: TRBV19
abundance: -
CDR3aa: CASSIVTAFAEAFF
CDR3nt: TGTGCCAGTAGTATAGTGACAGCATTCGCTGAAGCTTTCTTT

d_gene: -
j_gene: TRBJ2-3
v_gene: TRBV4-1
abundance: -
CDR3aa: CASSQETSSHTDTQYF
CDR3nt: TGCGCCAGCAGCCAAGAGACTTCTTCCCACACAGATACGCAGTATTTT

d_gene: -
j_gene: TRBJ1-1
v_gene: TRBV5-1
abundance: few
CDR3aa: CASSLQEGYTEAFF
CDR3nt: TGCGCCAGCAGCTTGCAGGAGGGATACACTGAAGCTTTCTTT

d_gene: -
j_gene: TRBJ2-3
v_gene: TRBV7-2
abundance: -
CDR3aa: CASSLGGEIADTQYF
CDR3nt: TGTGCCAGCAGCTTAGGTGGGGAGATTGCAGATACGCAGTATTTT

d_gene: -
j_gene: TRBJ2-1
v_gene: TRBV7-2
abundance: -
CDR3aa: CASSLGPLNEQFF
CDR3nt: TGTGCCAGCAGCTTAGGGCCGCTCAATGAGCAGTTCTTC

d_gene: -
j_gene: TRBJ2-5
v_gene: TRBV2
abundance: -
CDR3aa: CASARLGLETQYF
CDR3nt: TGTGCCAGCGCCCGACTAGGGCTTGAGACCCAGTACTTC

d_gene: TRBD1
j_gene: TRBJ1-3
v_gene: TRBV7-8
abundance: -
CDR3aa: CASSLGAGGTGNTIYF
CDR3nt: TGTGCCAGCAGCTTAGGGGCAGGGGGAACTGGAAACACCATATATTTT

d_gene: -
j_gene: TRBJ1-2
v_gene: TRBV5-6
abundance: -
CDR3aa: CASSLVQIYGYTF
CDR3nt: TGTGCCAGCAGCTTAGTTCAGATCTATGGCTACACCTTC

d_gene: -
j_gene: TRBJ1-6
v_gene: TRBV7-9
abundance: -
CDR3aa: CASSSQGYNSPLHF
CDR3nt: TGTGCCAGCAGCTCTCAGGGTTATAATTCACCCCTCCACTTT

d_gene: -
j_gene: TRBJ2-1
v_gene: TRBV15
abundance: few
CDR3aa: CATSRDMSSYNEQFF
CDR3nt: TGTGCCACCAGCAGAGATATGAGCTCCTACAATGAGCAGTTCTTC

d_gene: -
j_gene: TRBJ1-5
v_gene: TRBV5-8
abundance: -
CDR3aa: CASRPSGYSNQPQHF
CDR3nt: TGTGCCAGCCGACCCAGCGGCTATAGCAATCAGCCCCAGCATTTT

d_gene: TRBD1
j_gene: TRBJ2-7
v_gene: TRBV18
abundance: -
CDR3aa: CASSPGQGFYEQYF
CDR3nt: TGTGCCAGCTCACCCGGACAGGGATTCTACGAGCAGTACTTC

d_gene: -
j_gene: TRBJ1-1
v_gene: TRBV4-2
abundance: -
CDR3aa: CASSQDPVPGIEAFF
CDR3nt: TGTGCCAGCAGCCAAGATCCCGTTCCGGGGATTGAAGCTTTCTTT

d_gene: -
j_gene: TRBJ1-2
v_gene: TRBV7-9
abundance: -
CDR3aa: CASSLSEGVSGYTF
CDR3nt: TGTGCCAGCAGCTTGTCGGAGGGTGTGAGTGGCTACACCTTC

d_gene: TRBD1
j_gene: TRBJ1-5
v_gene: TRBV2
abundance: -
CDR3aa: CASSLNPGTGVSQPQHF
CDR3nt: TGTGCCAGCAGCCTAAACCCCGGGACAGGGGTTAGTCAGCCCCAGCATTTT

d_gene: -
j_gene: TRBJ2-1
v_gene: TRBV7-2
abundance: -
CDR3aa: CASSLATSSYNEQFF
CDR3nt: TGTGCCAGCAGCTTAGCCACGAGCTCCTACAATGAGCAGTTCTTC

d_gene: TRBD2
j_gene: TRBJ2-7
v_gene: TRBV4-2
abundance: -
CDR3aa: CASSQDETGGREQYF
CDR3nt: TGTGCCAGCAGCCAAGATGAAACGGGAGGTCGGGAGCAGTACTTC

d_gene: TRBD1
j_gene: TRBJ1-1
v_gene: TRBV30
abundance: -
CDR3aa: CAWSTNRAGTEVTEAFF
CDR3nt: TGTGCCTGGAGTACAAACCGAGCCGGGACAGAGGTGACTGAAGCTTTCTTT

d_gene: -
j_gene: TRBJ2-7
v_gene: TRBV4-2
abundance: -
CDR3aa: CASSPRFGASEPFEQYF
CDR3nt: TGTGCCAGCAGCCCAAGGTTTGGGGCTAGCGAACCCTTCGAGCAGTACTTC

d_gene: -
j_gene: TRBJ1-5
v_gene: TRBV5-8
abundance: -
CDR3aa: CASSLQDSYQPQHF
CDR3nt: TGTGCCAGCAGCCTCCAGGACAGTTATCAGCCCCAGCATTTT

d_gene: -
j_gene: TRBJ2-1
v_gene: TRBV4-2
abundance: -
CDR3aa: CASGRGGSSYNEQFF
CDR3nt: TGTGCCAGCGGAAGGGGGGGCAGCTCCTACAATGAGCAGTTCTTC

d_gene: TRBD1
j_gene: TRBJ1-2
v_gene: TRBV7-9
abundance: -
CDR3aa: CASSSPTGNGYTF
CDR3nt: TGTGCCAGCAGCTCACCGACAGGGAATGGCTACACCTTC

d_gene: TRBD2
j_gene: TRBJ2-7
v_gene: TRBV27
abundance: -
CDR3aa: CASRNLGTSGKYEQYF
CDR3nt: TGTGCCAGCAGGAACCTGGGGACTAGCGGGAAATACGAGCAGTACTTC

d_gene: -
j_gene: TRBJ1-4
v_gene: TRBV27
abundance: few
CDR3aa: CASSPSQNNEKLFF
CDR3nt: TGTGCCAGCAGCCCCAGTCAGAATAATGAAAAACTGTTTTTT

d_gene: TRBD2
j_gene: TRBJ2-1
v_gene: TRBV30
abundance: -
CDR3aa: CAWSVSASGSMHEQFF
CDR3nt: TGTGCCTGGAGTGTATCGGCTAGCGGGAGTATGCATGAGCAGTTCTTC

d_gene: TRBD1
j_gene: TRBJ1-5
v_gene: TRBV10-2
abundance: -
CDR3aa: CASSHRGDQPQHF
CDR3nt: TGCGCCAGCAGCCACAGGGGGGATCAGCCCCAGCATTTT

d_gene: -
j_gene: TRBJ1-5
v_gene: TRBV30
abundance: -
CDR3aa: CAWSVQRLGNQPQHF
CDR3nt: TGTGCCTGGAGTGTGCAGCGCCTTGGCAATCAGCCCCAGCATTTT

d_gene: -
j_gene: TRBJ1-5
v_gene: TRBV6-5
abundance: -
CDR3aa: CASKMGAVGNQPQHF
CDR3nt: TGTGCCAGCAAAATGGGAGCCGTTGGCAATCAGCCCCAGCATTTT

d_gene: -
j_gene: TRBJ1-3
v_gene: TRBV28
abundance: -
CDR3aa: CASSLKPGEGAGNTIYF
CDR3nt: TGTGCCAGCAGTCTCAAACCAGGTGAAGGTGCTGGAAACACCATATATTTT